This T cell receptor beta chain was identified during a study of T cell responses to AZD1222 COVID-19 vaccine. Study background: Pooled together were second doses at about 4 or about 12 weeks. Study-level results: It was only six AZD1222 recipients who were seropositive at baseline. Sampling captured repertoires only after the peak T cell response.

Trimming removed 4 bases at V and 6 bases at J, with 9 bases between. Germline V lookup: CDR1 LNHNV, CDR2 YYDKDF (reference sequence). The CDR3 has 12 amino acids. Clones were read by immunoSEQ multiplex PCR, and TCRdb kept only the in-frame ones, dropping some. The data show more than 100,000 clones, around 87% seen once. In the case of this clone: The antigen is undetermined.

The chain couples TRBV15 to TRBJ1-2, with a possible D match to TRBD1 (6 bases). Sample: peripheral blood, taken on day 0 of AZD1222 vaccination. The TCR sequence derives from an adult in good health. DNA of the CDR3: TGTGCCACCAGCATCAGGGGCCATGGCTACACCTTC. It encodes CATSIRGHGYTF.